The 25 T cell receptor beta chains listed next were all sequenced from one sample in a study of cytomegalovirus exposure and HLA in healthy donors. The PCR employed 60 Vbeta primers together with 13 Jbeta primers. Clones were read by immunoSEQ multiplex PCR, and TCRdb kept only the in-frame ones, dropping some. Reported are about 130,000 clones; the ten largest clones contain approximately 1.5%. Sequenced input: PBMCs. These receptor sequences come from a woman aged 40 to 50 in good health and CMV-seronegative.

The chain employs TRBV7-9 and TRBJ2-6; 8 bases are a match to TRBD2. This CDR3 is built from 17 residues. Germline V gene sequence: CDR1 SEHNR, CDR2 FQNEAQ (reference sequence). V lost 6 bases, J lost 0 bases, and 7 bases stayed unmatched. CDR3 sequence: CASSLRRGDSGANVLTF. CDR3 nucleotide sequence: TGTGCCAGCAGTCTTAGGCGGGGGGACTCTGGGGCCAACGTCCTGACTTTC.

V gene TRBV5-6 combines with J gene TRBJ1-1; 8 nucleotides line up with TRBD1. Germline V CDR1 and CDR2: SGHDT, YYEEEE. The CDR3 loop spans 13 amino acids. V dropped 4 bases and J dropped 5; count of bases not matched to a gene: 4. The CDR3 bases are TGTGCCAGCAGCATCAGGGGGCATACTGAAGCTTTCTTT. Translation: CASSIRGHTEAFF.

The V gene is TRBV7-9, the J gene TRBJ2-6; possible D gene TRBD1, 5 bases. Per the germline V gene, CDR1 is SEHNR and CDR2 is FQNEAQ (reference sequence). The CDR3 is 17 residues long. Trimming removed 4 bases at V and 0 bases at J, with 13 bases between. The CDR3 region is CASSSAGFLSGANVLTF. In DNA form, the CDR3 reads TGTGCCAGCAGCTCGGCAGGGTTCCTCTCTGGGGCCAACGTCCTGACTTTC.

The chain is built from TRBV18 and TRBJ2-5; D call uncertain. There are 14 residues in the CDR3. The V and J ends lost 3 bases and 5 bases respectively, with 13 bases between them. CDR1 is KGHSH and CDR2 is LQKENI in the germline V gene. The CDR3 reads CASSPGAPRETQYF. The CDR3 DNA follows: TGTGCCAGCTCACCTGGTGCCCCGCGGGAGACCCAGTACTTC.

This chain connects TRBV7-9 to TRBJ1-2, with 9 bases fitting TRBD1. Germline V lookup: CDR1 SEHNR, CDR2 FQNEAQ (reference sequence). This CDR3 region has 15 residues. The V and J ends lost 5 bases and 7 bases, in that order; junction bases with no gene match: 11. In DNA form, the CDR3 reads TGTGCCAGCAGCCTACAGGGGGCGGGATTCGGTGGCTACACCTTC. Translated: CASSLQGAGFGGYTF.

V gene TRBV6-6 combines with J gene TRBJ2-1; D perhaps matches TRBD1 (6 bases). V lost 0 bases, J lost 2 bases, and 8 bases lay in between. Germline lookup yields CDR1 MNHNY and CDR2 SVGAGI (reference sequence). The CDR3 is 15 residues long. CDR3 region: CASSYSGAPYNEQFF. The CDR3 nucleotides are TGTGCCAGCAGTTACTCGGGGGCCCCCTACAATGAGCAGTTCTTC.

The chain joins TRBV7-9 to TRBJ2-7, with unresolved D. The CDR3 is made up of 12 amino acids. CDR1 and CDR2 from the germline V gene are SEHNR and FQNEAQ (reference sequence). V dropped 3 bases and J dropped 3 bases, with 6 bases sitting between them. The CDR3 bases are TGTGCCAGCAGCTTTAGCCGCTACGAGCAGTACTTC. Its protein product is CASSFSRYEQYF.

The chain uses TRBV9 and TRBJ1-2; a weak D match, TRBD1 (6 bases). Germline V gene sequence: CDR1 SGDLS, CDR2 YYNGEE. V was shortened by 4 bases and J by 4 bases, with 14 bases between the two germline ends. The CDR3 has 14 residues. CDR3 loop: CASSPQTGFYGYTF. As DNA, the CDR3 is TGTGCCAGCAGCCCTCAGACAGGATTCTATGGCTACACCTTC.

The chain carries TRBV28 and TRBJ2-3; D is undetermined. The CDR3 sequence is 12 residues long. Per the germline V gene, CDR1 is MDHEN and CDR2 is SYDVKM. The ends were cut back, 7 bases at V and 5 bases at J, with 10 bases in the middle. The CDR3 spells CASTDSRDTQYF. CDR3 in DNA: TGTGCCAGCACCGACTCGAGAGATACGCAGTATTTT.

The V and J genes are TRBV5-1 and TRBJ1-1, with D possibly being TRBD1 (5 bases). V lost 1 base to trimming and J lost 7 bases, with 8 bases between them. Germline CDR1 SGHRS, CDR2 YFSETQ. The CDR3 has 12 amino acids. DNA of the CDR3: TGCGCCAGCAGCTTGCTAGGGGTTGAAGCTTTCTTT. This codes for CASSLLGVEAFF.

The V call is TRBV6-6, the J call TRBJ2-7; D may be TRBD2 (7 bases). This CDR3 has 14 amino acids. Trimming pared 5 bases from V and 9 bases from J, leaving 20 bases between. Per germline, CDR1 MNHNY and CDR2 SVGAGI (reference sequence). CDR3 region: CASSTQGGPGGQYV. The CDR3 DNA follows: TGTGCCAGCAGTACCCAAGGGGGTCCGGGAGGGCAGTACGTC.

The V gene is TRBV6-1, the J gene TRBJ1-4; D not certain. Between the trimmed V and J ends, which lost 3 bases and 3 bases, there was a span of 14 bases. Germline V gene sequence: CDR1 MNHNS, CDR2 SASEGT. The CDR3 has 16 residues. The CDR3 nucleotides are TGTGCCAGCAGTGAGGGCTTAGGGAGATCTAATGAAAAACTGTTTTTT. Translation: CASSEGLGRSNEKLFF.

This chain uses TRBV2 with TRBJ2-1; TRBD2 might be the D (5 bases). CDR1 and CDR2 from the germline V gene are SNHLY and FYNNEI. Between the trimmed V and J ends, which lost 7 bases and 4 bases, there was a span of 17 bases. The CDR3 loop spans 15 amino acids. CDR3 nucleotide sequence: TGTGCCAGCACTGTCAGAGCGGCCGGTTACAATGAGCAGTTCTTC. Protein product: CASTVRAAGYNEQFF.

This chain links TRBV4-3 with TRBJ1-1; D is unclear. Trimming removed 3 bases at V and 0 bases at J, with 20 bases between. Germline-derived CDR1 and CDR2 are LGHNA and YSLEER. There are 18 residues in the CDR3. The CDR3 is CASSQLPRAGGMNTEAFF. In DNA, the CDR3 is TGCGCCAGCAGCCAGTTACCCCGGGCAGGAGGTATGAACACTGAAGCTTTCTTT.

The chain joins TRBV4-3 to TRBJ2-5; unclear D gene. Germline CDR1 is LGHNA and CDR2 is YSLEER. Deletions cut 0 bases from V and 2 bases from J, with 13 bases between. The CDR3 runs 16 residues. The CDR3 DNA reads TGCGCCAGCAGCCAAGACGCATCGCGGCAGCAAGAGACCCAGTACTTC. This sequence encodes CASSQDASRQQETQYF.

The gene calls are TRBV19 and TRBJ1-1; D is ambiguous. The CDR3 is made up of 13 amino acids. Germline V gene data show CDR1 as LNHDA and CDR2 as SQIVND (reference sequence). Trimming stripped 6 bases from V and 3 bases from J, with 11 bases between. The CDR3 is CASSDFGDTEAFF. CDR3 nucleotides: TGTGCCAGTAGCGACTTCGGGGACACTGAAGCTTTCTTT.

This chain connects TRBV5-3 to TRBJ2-3, with D perhaps matching TRBD1 (6 bases). Being an ORF, TRBV5-3 has a function that is uncertain. V lost 4 bases, J lost 1 base, and 16 bases lay in between. The CDR3 is 16 amino acids. In DNA, the CDR3 is TGTGCCAGAAGCGGACTCGGGGACAAAGGCACAGATACGCAGTATTTT. Residues: CARSGLGDKGTDTQYF.

The chain carries TRBV19 and TRBJ1-1; D is undetermined. Between the trimmed V and J ends, which lost 6 bases and 10 bases, there was a span of 18 bases. The germline V gene has CDR1 LNHDA and CDR2 SQIVND (reference sequence). CDR3 length equals 13 residues. This chain's CDR3 is CASSPIVGKGAFF. The DNA of the CDR3 is TGTGCCAGTAGCCCCATTGTGGGCAAAGGAGCTTTCTTT.

The chain joins TRBV5-1 to TRBJ2-5; tentatively, D is TRBD1 (6 bases). The germline V gene has CDR1 SGHRS and CDR2 YFSETQ. The CDR3 loop spans 14 amino acids. V dropped 0 bases and J dropped 8 bases, with 14 bases sitting between them. The CDR3 DNA is TGCGCCAGCAGCTTGGATAGGGACAAGAGAACCCAGTACTTC. Translation: CASSLDRDKRTQYF.

This chain uses TRBV7-3 with TRBJ1-1; 7 bases match TRBD1. Germline CDR1 SGHTA, CDR2 FQGTGA. V was pared by 4 bases and J by 4 bases, with 0 bases of the junction left unmatched. The CDR3 covers 12 residues. CDR3 sequence (DNA): TGTGCCAGCAGCTCAGGGGGCACTGAAGCTTTCTTT. Residues: CASSSGGTEAFF.

The V gene is TRBV7-2, the J gene TRBJ1-1; TRBD1 matches 8 bases. The germline V gene has CDR1 SGHTA and CDR2 FQGNSA. The CDR3 is 15 residues long. Germline trimming cut 5 bases from V and 1 base from J; bases unmatched to any gene: 6. In nucleotides, the CDR3 is TGTGCCAGCAGCAAATACAGGGGGACGAACACTGAAGCTTTCTTT. Translating gives CASSKYRGTNTEAFF.

In regard to this clone: The limits of the CDR3 on the DNA are not certain, so only TCRdb's listed CDR3 is given. The chain has TRBV21-1 and TRBJ1-1; no check of the table's D call, TRBD1, against the DNA was made. TRBV21-1 is flagged as a pseudogene. The CDR3 length equals 17 residues, ends included. CDR3 residues: CASSFGQGNVGNTEAFF.

CDR3 in amino acids: CASGLGVFSRGENTEAFF. DNA of the CDR3: TGTGCCAGTGGGTTGGGAGTTTTTTCCAGGGGAGAGAACACTGAAGCTTTCTTT. The chain joins TRBV19 to TRBJ1-1; maybe TRBD1 (6 bases). Germline V CDR1 and CDR2: LNHDA, SQIVND (reference sequence). CDR3 length equals 18 residues. The ends were cut back, 8 bases at V and 1 base at J, with 26 bases in the middle.

The J gene is TRBJ1-2, the V gene TRBV18; 7 bases are a match to TRBD1. In germline, CDR1 is KGHSH, CDR2 LQKENI. The length of the CDR3 is 15 residues. The trim removed 5 bases at V and 5 bases at J, leaving 11 bases unmatched. CDR3: CASSSITTGQYGYTF. CDR3 nucleotides: TGTGCCAGCTCATCTATTACGACAGGGCAATATGGCTACACCTTC.

Comments on this clone: Without the conserved terminal phenylalanine or tryptophan, this CDR3 likely stems from a read error. V is TRBV19 and J is TRBJ1-5; TRBD1 might be the D (6 bases). The V and J ends lost 5 bases and 5 bases respectively, with 13 bases between them. CDR3 length: 14 amino acids. Germline assignment: CDR1 LNHDA and CDR2 SQIVND (reference sequence). The chain's CDR3 is CASSWTVGDQPQHL. The CDR3 DNA is TGTGCCAGTAGTTGGACAGTAGGCGATCAGCCCCAGCATCTT.